This T cell receptor (beta chain) comes out of a study of cytomegalovirus exposure and HLA in healthy donors. Across the study: Most genotyped donors, around 86% of about 400, had Caucasian-associated genetic ancestry.

PCR amplification relied on 60 Vbeta primers (plus 13 Jbeta primers). Authors' methods: Around 11 million shared chains were among the 65 million to 85 million unique TCR beta chains that a later analysis counted. Profiled with immunoSEQ multiplex PCR; TCRdb holds only in-frame clones, not every one. That table supplies the V and J calls and clone size; D and trimming were determined from the DNA. The sample features 100,000 to 150,000 clones, with approximately 0.99% in its top ten. The CDR3 is 12 residues long. With 7 bases removed from V and 3 bases from J, the gap between germline ends came to 12 bases. The germline CDR1 and CDR2 sequences are GTSNPN and SVGIG (reference sequence).

Specimen: PBMCs. The TCR sequence derives from a man younger than 30 in good health and CMV-seronegative. V is TRBV30 and J is TRBJ2-5; D may be TRBD1 (6 bases). CDR3 in amino acids: CASRTEKETQYF. Written as DNA, the CDR3 is TGTGCCTCGAGGACAGAGAAAGAGACCCAGTACTTC.